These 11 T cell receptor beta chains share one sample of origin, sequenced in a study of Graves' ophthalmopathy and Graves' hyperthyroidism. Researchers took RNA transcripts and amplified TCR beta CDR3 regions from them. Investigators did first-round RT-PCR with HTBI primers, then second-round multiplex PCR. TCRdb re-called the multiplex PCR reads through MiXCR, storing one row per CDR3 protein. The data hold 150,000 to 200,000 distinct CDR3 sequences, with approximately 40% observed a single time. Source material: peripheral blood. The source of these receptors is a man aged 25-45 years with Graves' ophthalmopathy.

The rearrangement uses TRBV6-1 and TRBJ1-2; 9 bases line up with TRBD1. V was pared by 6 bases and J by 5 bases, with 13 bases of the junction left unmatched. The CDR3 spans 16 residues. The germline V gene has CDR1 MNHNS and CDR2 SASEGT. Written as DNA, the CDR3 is TGTGCCAGCAGCCCGACGGGACAGGGCCATTCTTATGGCTACACCTTC. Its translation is CASSPTGQGHSYGYTF.

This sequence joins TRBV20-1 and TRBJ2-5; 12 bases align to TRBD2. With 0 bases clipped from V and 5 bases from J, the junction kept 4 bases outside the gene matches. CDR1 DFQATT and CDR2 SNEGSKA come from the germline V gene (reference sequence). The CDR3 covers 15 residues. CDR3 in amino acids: CSARDPSGREETQYF. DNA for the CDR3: TGCAGTGCTAGAGATCCTAGCGGGAGGGAGGAGACCCAGTACTTC.

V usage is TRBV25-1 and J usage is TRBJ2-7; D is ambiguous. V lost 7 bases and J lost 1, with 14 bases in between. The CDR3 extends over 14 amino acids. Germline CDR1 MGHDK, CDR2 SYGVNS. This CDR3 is CASTPRYGSYEQYF. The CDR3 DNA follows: TGTGCCAGCACCCCACGGTACGGTTCCTACGAGCAGTACTTC.

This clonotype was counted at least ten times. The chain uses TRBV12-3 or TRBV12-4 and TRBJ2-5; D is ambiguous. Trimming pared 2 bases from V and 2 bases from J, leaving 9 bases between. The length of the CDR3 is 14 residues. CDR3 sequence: CASSLRAGQETQYF. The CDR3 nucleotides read TGTGCCAGCAGTTTACGAGCAGGTCAAGAGACCCAGTACTTC.

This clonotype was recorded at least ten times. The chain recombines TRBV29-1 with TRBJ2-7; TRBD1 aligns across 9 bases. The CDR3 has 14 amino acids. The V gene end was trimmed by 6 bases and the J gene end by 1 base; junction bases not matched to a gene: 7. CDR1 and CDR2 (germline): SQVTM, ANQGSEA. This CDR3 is CSVIQGASSYEQYF. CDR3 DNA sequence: TGCAGCGTGATACAGGGGGCTAGTTCCTACGAGCAGTACTTC.

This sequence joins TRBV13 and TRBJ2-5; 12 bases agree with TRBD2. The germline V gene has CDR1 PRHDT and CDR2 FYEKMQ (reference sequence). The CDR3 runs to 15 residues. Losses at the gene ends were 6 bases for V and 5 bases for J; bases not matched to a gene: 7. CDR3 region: CASSLTSGRRETQYF. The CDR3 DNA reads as TGTGCCAGCAGTTTGACTAGCGGGAGACGGGAGACCCAGTACTTC.

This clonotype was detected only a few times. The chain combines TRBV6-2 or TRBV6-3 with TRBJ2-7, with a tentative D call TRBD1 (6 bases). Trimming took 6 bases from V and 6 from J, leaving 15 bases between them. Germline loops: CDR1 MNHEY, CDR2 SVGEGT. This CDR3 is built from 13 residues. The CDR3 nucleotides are TGTGCCAGCAGGGTAGGGACAAACGGCGAGCAGTACTTC. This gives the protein CASRVGTNGEQYF.

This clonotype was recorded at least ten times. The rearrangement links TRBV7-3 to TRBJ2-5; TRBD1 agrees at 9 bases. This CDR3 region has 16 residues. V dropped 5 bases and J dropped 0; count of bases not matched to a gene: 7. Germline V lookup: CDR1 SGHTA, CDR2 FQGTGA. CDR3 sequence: CASSPGTGPHQETQYF. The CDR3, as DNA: TGTGCCAGCAGCCCTGGGACAGGGCCCCACCAAGAGACCCAGTACTTC.

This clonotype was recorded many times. As DNA, the CDR3 is TGTGCCAGTAGGAGGAACACTGAAGCTTTCTTT. It translates to CASRRNTEAFF. This sequence joins TRBV19 and TRBJ1-1; D is ambiguous. The V end lost 6 bases, the J end lost 1 base, and 3 bases lay between the germline ends. CDR3 length: 11 residues. The germline V gene has CDR1 LNHDA and CDR2 SQIVND (reference sequence).

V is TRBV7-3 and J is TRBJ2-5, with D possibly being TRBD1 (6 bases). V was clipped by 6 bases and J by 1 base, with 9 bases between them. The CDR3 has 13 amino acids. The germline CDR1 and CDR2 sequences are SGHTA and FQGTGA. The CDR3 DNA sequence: TGTGCCAGCAGGTTGACAGGCCAAGAGACCCAGTACTTC. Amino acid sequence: CASRLTGQETQYF.

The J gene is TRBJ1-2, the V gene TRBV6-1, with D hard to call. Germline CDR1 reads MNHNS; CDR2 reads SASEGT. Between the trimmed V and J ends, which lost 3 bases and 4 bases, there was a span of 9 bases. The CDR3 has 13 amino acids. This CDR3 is CASSDGTRYGYTF. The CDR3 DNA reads TGTGCCAGCAGTGACGGAACACGCTATGGCTACACCTTC.